These 19 T cell receptor beta chains came from one sample sequenced in a study of low-dose radiotherapy and immunotherapy resistance in tumors. Priming of first-strand cDNA relied on TRAV- and TRBV-specific primers (covering alpha and beta chains). With a V-primer adapter and a constant-region primer, TCRs were amplified for about 22 PCR cycles. TCRdb itself ran the reads through MiXCR, one entry per CDR3 protein. The data hold roughly 54,000 distinct CDR3 sequences, with approximately 25% observed a single time. Noted time point: before trial treatment. The sequences come from PBMCs, collected before treatment. Receptors originate from a male donor with prostate cancer.

This clonotype was picked up many times. The rearrangement links TRBV2 to TRBJ1-5; no definite D call. The CDR3 totals 13 residues. Germline CDR1 is SNHLY and CDR2 is FYNNEI. The ends were cut back, 2 bases at V and 1 base at J, with 3 bases in the middle. DNA of the CDR3: TGTGCCAGCAGTGAACAGAGCAATCAGCCCCAGCATTTT. Residues: CASSEQSNQPQHF. The whole variable domain, filled in from reference TRBV2 and TRBJ1-5, reads EPEVTQTPSHQVTQMGQEVILRCVPISNHLYFYWYRQILGQKVEFLVSFYNNEISEKSEIFDDQFSVERPDGSNFTLKIRSTKLEDSAMYFCASSEQSNQPQHFGDGTRLSIL.

This clonotype was observed many times. This sequence joins TRBV15 and TRBJ2-5, with TRBD2 identical over 9 bases. The germline V gene encodes CDR1 LNHNV and CDR2 YYDKDF (reference sequence). After removal of 0 bases from V and 5 bases from J, the junction contained 4 bases not matched to a gene. The CDR3 consists of 15 residues. The CDR3 DNA reads TGTGCCACCAGCAGAGAGGCTAGCGGGGTTGAGACCCAGTACTTC. Residues: CATSREASGVETQYF. The whole variable domain, filled in from reference TRBV15 and TRBJ2-5, reads DAMVIQNPRYQVTQFGKPVTLSCSQTLNHNVMYWYQQKSSQAPKLLFHYYDKDFNNEADTPDNFQSRRPNTSFCFLDIRSPGLGDTAMYLCATSREASGVETQYFGPGTRLLVL.

Many counts were recorded for this clonotype. The chain recombines TRBV3-1 with TRBJ1-6, with D possibly matching TRBD1 (6 bases). The V and J ends lost 4 bases and 7 bases respectively, with 20 bases between them. Germline assignment: CDR1 LGHDT and CDR2 YNNKEL (reference sequence). CDR3 length: 17 amino acids. The CDR3 DNA follows: TGTGCCAGCAGCCCTAGGGCGGGGGGGCTTGGAAATTCACCCCTCCACTTT. Translating it yields CASSPRAGGLGNSPLHF.

V is TRBV5-1 and J is TRBJ2-2, with D possibly called TRBD1 or TRBD2 (6 bases each). Germline CDR1 and CDR2: SGHRS and YFSETQ. The length of the CDR3 is 16 residues. Trimming took off 4 bases at V and 0 bases at J, with 13 bases between the two ends. CDR3 residues: CASSQNGGANTGELFF. The CDR3 DNA is TGCGCCAGCAGCCAAAACGGGGGCGCGAACACCGGGGAGCTGTTTTTT.

This sequence joins TRBV27 and TRBJ2-3; TRBD2 aligns across 7 bases. The CDR3 is made up of 15 amino acids. The germline V gene encodes CDR1 MNHEY and CDR2 SMNVEV (reference sequence). V was clipped by 2 bases and J by 5 bases; unmatched bases: 7. The DNA for the CDR3 is TGTGCCAGCAGTTTACCCAGCGGGGCCCGAGATACGCAGTATTTT. This translates into CASSLPSGARDTQYF.

This clonotype was seen only once. A much larger clonotype is one base distant, so this may be a read error. The V gene is TRBV20-1, the J gene TRBJ2-7; the D is unclear. The CDR3 has 15 residues. The germline gives CDR1 DFQATT, CDR2 SNEGSKA (reference sequence). The CDR3 is CSARDSRRTLYELYF. CDR3 sequence (DNA): TGCAGTGCTAGAGATAGTCGGCGGACCCTCTACGAGCTGTACTTC.

The chain links TRBV9 to TRBJ2-1; 9 positions agree with TRBD2. J lost 7 bases, V lost 3 bases, and 8 bases had no gene match. Germline values: CDR1 SGDLS, CDR2 YYNGEE. The CDR3 totals 15 residues. The chain's CDR3 is CASSAGTSTINEQFF. CDR3 DNA: TGTGCCAGCAGCGCCGGGACTAGCACCATTAATGAGCAGTTCTTC. Full variable domain (rest looked up from reference TRBV9 and TRBJ2-1): DSGVTQTPKHLITATGQRVTLRCSPRSGDLSVYWYQQSLDQGLQFLIQYYNGEERAKGNILERFSAQQFPDLHSELNLSSLELGDSALYFCASSAGTSTINEQFFGPGTRLTVL.

In its sample, this clonotype was seen many times. The CDR3 nucleotides read TGTGCCTTGACAGGCAGAACCTACGAGCAGTACTTC. This encodes CALTGRTYEQYF. The genes are TRBV28 and TRBJ2-7; D is perhaps TRBD1 (6 bases). The CDR3 consists of 12 residues. Germline lookup yields CDR1 MDHEN and CDR2 SYDVKM. The V gene lost 11 bases and the J gene lost 2 bases, with 13 bases spanning the gap.

This clonotype showed up many times. The chain carries TRBV30 and TRBJ2-3; either TRBD1 or TRBD2 may supply D (6 bases each). The CDR3 has 13 amino acids. V lost 2 bases and J 7 bases, leaving 13 bases between the germline ends. From germline, CDR1 is GTSNPN and CDR2 SVGIG (reference sequence). CDR3 sequence reads: CAWSLGGSNTQYF. The CDR3 DNA sequence: TGTGCCTGGAGTCTAGGGGGGTCGAATACGCAGTATTTT.

This clonotype was seen many times. CDR3 sequence reads: CASSLAGTANTGELFF. Here the CDR3 DNA reads TGTGCCAGCAGCTTGGCAGGGACAGCCAACACCGGGGAGCTGTTTTTT. The chain employs TRBV5-4 and TRBJ2-2, with TRBD1 identical over 7 bases. The V gene end was trimmed by 0 bases and the J gene end by 2 bases; junction bases not matched to a gene: 4. The CDR3 length is 16 residues. Germline CDR1 SGHNT, CDR2 YYREEE (reference sequence).

This clonotype showed up many times. The chain has TRBV9 and TRBJ2-3; D is undetermined. The CDR3 spans 10 residues. Germline V gene lookup returns CDR1 SGDLS and CDR2 YYNGEE. Deletions cut 7 bases from V and 3 bases from J, with 3 bases between. CDR3 protein: CASGTDTQYF. The CDR3 nucleotides are TGTGCCAGCGGTACAGATACGCAGTATTTT.

This clonotype was found many times. V is TRBV27 and J is TRBJ2-4; D is possibly TRBD1 (7 bases). The CDR3 is 12 residues long. Germline V gives CDR1 MNHEY, CDR2 SMNVEV (reference sequence). The V gene lost 6 bases and the J gene lost 10 bases, with 13 bases spanning the gap. CDR3 region: CASRFRGEIQYF. CDR3 nucleotide sequence: TGTGCCAGCAGATTCAGGGGGGAAATTCAGTACTTC.

J is TRBJ2-5 and V is TRBV29-1, with D perhaps TRBD1 (5 bases). Trimming shortened V by 8 bases and J by 3 bases, and 19 bases separated the two germline ends. Per the germline V gene, CDR1 is SQVTM and CDR2 is ANQGSEA. This CDR3 contains 14 residues. CDR3 in amino acids: CSSLKGLGEETQYF. CDR3 sequence (DNA): TGCAGCTCTTTGAAAGGTTTAGGGGAAGAGACCCAGTACTTC.

This clonotype was seen ten or more times. The chain recombines TRBV3-1 with TRBJ2-1, with D unclear. Germline values: CDR1 LGHDT, CDR2 YNNKEL (reference sequence). The CDR3 has 12 amino acids. V lost 1 base, J lost 7 bases, and 5 bases lay in between. The CDR3 nucleotides are TGTGCCAGCAGCCAAGGTGGGAATGAGCAGTTCTTC. It yields the protein CASSQGGNEQFF.

In this sample, this clonotype turned up many times. The genes are TRBV7-9 and TRBJ2-3; 7 bases fit TRBD2. Looked up from germline, CDR1 is SEHNR and CDR2 is FQNEAQ (reference sequence). This CDR3 is built from 14 residues. The junction had 1 base not matched to a gene; V was cut back by 1 base and J by 3 bases. This CDR3 is CASSLGGRTDTQYF. The DNA of the CDR3 is TGTGCCAGCAGCTTAGGCGGGAGAACAGATACGCAGTATTTT. Supplemented by reference TRBV7-9 and TRBJ2-3, the full variable domain reads DTGVSQNPRHKITKRGQNVTFRCDPISEHNRLYWYRQTLGQGPEFLTYFQNEAQLEKSRLLSDRFSAERPKGSFSTLEIQRTEQGDSAMYLCASSLGGRTDTQYFGPGTRLTVL.

The chain joins TRBV25-1 to TRBJ2-2; TRBD1 matches 8 bases. Trimming took 1 base from V and 4 from J; bases not matched to a gene: 5. Germline CDR1 MGHDK, CDR2 SYGVNS. There are 16 residues in the CDR3. The CDR3 region has the DNA TGTGCCAGCAGTGAATCCTGGACAGGGCCCACCGGGGAGCTGTTTTTT. It specifies CASSESWTGPTGELFF.

This clonotype was counted ten times or more. The rearrangement uses TRBV6-2 or TRBV6-3 and TRBJ1-1, with a possible D match to TRBD1 (5 bases). Germline V gives CDR1 MNHEY, CDR2 SVGEGT. The CDR3 is 15 amino acids. Trimming removed 7 bases from V and 4 bases from J, with 19 bases in between. In DNA form, the CDR3 reads TGTGCCAGCAATCTCGGGGCTTTGGCGGGCACTGAAGCTTTCTTT. It is translated as CASNLGALAGTEAFF.

The chain uses TRBV21-1 and TRBJ2-7; TRBD2 is the table's D call and was not checked against the DNA. TRBV21-1 corresponds to a pseudogene. CDR3 size: 15 residues. CDR3 in DNA: TGTGCCAGCAGCAAACCCCAGGGCCCTTGCCACGAGCAGTACTTC. It is translated as CASSKPQGPCHEQYF.

In regard to this clonotype: A read error is likely here: a far larger clone is one base away. The J gene is TRBJ2-1, the V gene TRBV5-8; 10 nucleotides match TRBD2. From germline, CDR1 is SGHTS and CDR2 YDEGEE. J was trimmed by 2 bases and V by 2 bases; bases with no gene match: 7. This CDR3 has 17 amino acids. The CDR3 spells CASSFGASGRAYNEQFF. As DNA, the CDR3 is TGTGCCAGCAGCTTCGGGGCCAGCGGGAGGGCCTACAATGAGCAGTTCTTC.